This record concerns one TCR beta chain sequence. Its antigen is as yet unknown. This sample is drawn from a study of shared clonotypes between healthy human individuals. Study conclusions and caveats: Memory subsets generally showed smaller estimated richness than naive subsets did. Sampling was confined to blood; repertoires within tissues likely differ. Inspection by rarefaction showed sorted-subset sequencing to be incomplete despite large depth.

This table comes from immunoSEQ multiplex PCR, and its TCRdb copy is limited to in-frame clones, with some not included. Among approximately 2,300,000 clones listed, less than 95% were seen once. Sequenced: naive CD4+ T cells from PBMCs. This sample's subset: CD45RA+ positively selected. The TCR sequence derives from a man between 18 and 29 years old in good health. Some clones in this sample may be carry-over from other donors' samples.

This CDR3 reads CASSGHLSNEKLFF. As DNA, the CDR3 is TGTGCCAGCAGTGGTCATCTGAGTAATGAAAAACTGTTTTTT. The chain employs TRBV2 and TRBJ1-4; no clear D. The CDR3 sequence is 14 residues long. V was pared by 4 bases and J by 4 bases, with 10 bases between. Looked up from germline, CDR1 is SNHLY and CDR2 is FYNNEI. Full variable domain (missing parts from reference TRBV2 and TRBJ1-4): EPEVTQTPSHQVTQMGQEVILRCVPISNHLYFYWYRQILGQKVEFLVSFYNNEISEKSEIFDDQFSVERPDGSNFTLKIRSTKLEDSAMYFCASSGHLSNEKLFFGSGTQLSVL.